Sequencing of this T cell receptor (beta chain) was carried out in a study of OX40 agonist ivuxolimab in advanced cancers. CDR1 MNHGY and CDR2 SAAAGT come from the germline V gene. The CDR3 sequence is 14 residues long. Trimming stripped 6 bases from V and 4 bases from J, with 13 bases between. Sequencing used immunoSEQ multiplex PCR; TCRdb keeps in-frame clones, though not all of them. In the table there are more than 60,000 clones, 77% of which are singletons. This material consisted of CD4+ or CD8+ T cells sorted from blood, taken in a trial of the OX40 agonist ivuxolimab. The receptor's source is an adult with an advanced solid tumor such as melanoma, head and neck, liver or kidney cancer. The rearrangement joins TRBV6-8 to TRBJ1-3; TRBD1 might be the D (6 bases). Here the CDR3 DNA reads TGTGCCAGCAGCCCGACAGGTTCCGGAAACACCATATATTTT. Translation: CASSPTGSGNTIYF.